These 2 T cell receptor beta chains originate from one sample sequenced in a study of T cells expressing NK-cell markers. No DNA is given; TCRdb re-called the 5' RACE reads and lists each CDR3 protein once. Its table records roughly 430,000 distinct CDR3 sequences. Sequenced input: blood T cells: a sorted CD56 or NKG2C T cell subset, CD4+ or CD8+ T cells, or bulk PBMC T cells (not recorded which). Receptor source: a woman aged 18 to 75 in good health.

The V gene is TRBV29-1, the J gene TRBJ2-7. CDR3 length: 11 amino acids. The germline V gene encodes CDR1 SQVTM and CDR2 ANQGSEA. This CDR3 is CSVEDYLVQYF.

V is TRBV20-1 and J is TRBJ2-3. CDR1 and CDR2 from the germline V gene are DFQATT and SNEGSKA (reference sequence). The CDR3 runs to 11 residues. The CDR3 region is CSARFVDTQYF.